The rows below give T cell receptor beta chains drawn from one sample of a study of blood T cell repertoires in COVID-19. Profiling relied on immunoSEQ multiplex PCR, and the TCRdb table lists in-frame clones only, not all of them. Seen here are about 480,000 clones, 89% observed once, and the top ten hold around 0.92%. Sequenced material: peripheral blood. These TCRs come from a man aged 18 to 29 with COVID-19, enrolled during active disease. Both conserved end residues are part of each CDR3. D genes are given only for firm matches. Some rows have no size entry. The others give once, few or many, or a class for an expanded clone.

TRBJ1-3 NA NA TRBV5-4 CASSLGGRTIGNTIYF TGTGCCAGCAGCTTGGGGGGCCGGACAATCGGAAACACCATATATTTT
TRBJ2-5 NA NA TRBV5-4 CASSLDLQETQYF TGTGCCAGCAGCTTGGATCTCCAAGAGACCCAGTACTTC
TRBJ2-6 TRBD2 NA TRBV6-6 CASSRLSRSGGVGRANVLTF TGTGCCAGCAGCCGATTATCCCGTAGCGGGGGCGTCGGTAGGGCCAACGTCCTGACTTTC
TRBJ1-4 TRBD1 NA TRBV10-2 CASSELGQGTNEKLFF TGCGCCAGCAGTGAGCTGGGACAGGGGACTAATGAAAAACTGTTTTTT
TRBJ2-1 NA NA TRBV7-3 CASSLGQNNEQFF TGTGCCAGCAGCTTAGGGCAAAACAATGAGCAGTTCTTC
TRBJ2-7 NA NA TRBV6-5 CASGQGSYEQYF TGTGCCAGCGGGCAGGGGTCCTACGAGCAGTACTTC
TRBJ2-5 TRBD1 NA TRBV6-2/TRBV6-3 CASRPQTGADQYF TGTGCCAGCAGACCTCAGACAGGGGCCGACCAGTACTTC
TRBJ1-1 TRBD1 once TRBV18 CASSPTTGVDAEAFF TGTGCCAGCTCACCGACGACAGGGGTCGACGCTGAAGCTTTCTTT
TRBJ2-1 NA NA TRBV21-1 CASSSLRGSSYNEQFF TGTGCCAGCAGCTCCCTCCGGGGGAGCTCCTACAATGAGCAGTTCTTC
TRBJ2-2 TRBD1 NA TRBV11-3 CASSLDLRGQGETGELFF TGTGCCAGCAGCTTAGATCTCAGGGGACAGGGGGAGACCGGGGAGCTGTTTTTT
TRBJ1-4 NA NA TRBV7-9 CASSTWDGLNEKLFF TGTGCCAGCAGCACGTGGGACGGACTAAATGAAAAACTGTTTTTT
TRBJ1-4 TRBD1 NA TRBV3-1/TRBV3-2 CASSPEGTGFGKLFF TGTGCCAGCAGCCCTGAGGGGACAGGGTTCGGAAAACTGTTTTTT
TRBJ2-7 NA NA TRBV19 CASSPLAGQSYEQYF TGTGCCAGTAGCCCATTGGCAGGACAGAGTTACGAGCAGTACTTC
TRBJ2-1 TRBD2 NA TRBV28 CASGGGTSGSREQFF TGTGCCAGCGGGGGAGGGACTAGCGGGAGTCGGGAGCAGTTCTTC
TRBJ2-5 TRBD2 NA TRBV7-8 CASSQVAGLAEETQYF TGTGCCAGCAGCCAAGTGGCGGGACTAGCGGAAGAGACCCAGTACTTC
TRBJ2-5 TRBD2 NA TRBV3-1/TRBV3-2 CASSSGLAEQETQYF TGTGCCAGCAGCTCCGGACTAGCGGAACAAGAGACCCAGTACTTC
TRBJ1-6 NA NA TRBV18 CASSGIGDSPLHF TGTGCCAGCTCAGGGATCGGGGATTCACCCCTCCACTTT
TRBJ2-2 NA once TRBV9 CASSVGLERNTGELFF TGTGCCAGCAGCGTAGGGCTAGAAAGGAACACCGGGGAGCTGTTTTTT
TRBJ2-1 NA NA TRBV5-1 CASSLRGDYNEQFF TGCGCCAGCAGCTTACGGGGTGATTACAATGAGCAGTTCTTC
TRBJ1-1 TRBD1 NA TRBV12-3/TRBV12-4 CASSSDRGGAFF TGTGCCAGCAGTTCCGACAGGGGGGGAGCTTTCTTT
TRBJ2-3 TRBD1 few TRBV24-1 CATSDFDVQGADTQYF TGTGCCACCAGTGACTTTGACGTACAGGGGGCAGATACGCAGTATTTT
TRBJ1-4 NA NA TRBV11-2 CASSLPTGSAEKLFF TGTGCCAGCAGCCTTCCCACAGGGTCTGCTGAAAAACTGTTTTTT
TRBJ2-2 NA NA TRBV11-2 CASRAANTGELFF TGTGCCAGCAGGGCAGCGAACACCGGGGAGCTGTTTTTT
TRBJ2-7 TRBD2 once TRBV20-1 CSASRTRKYEQYF TGCAGTGCTAGTAGGACTAGGAAGTACGAGCAGTACTTC
TRBJ2-1 NA NA TRBV2 CASSEDSSYNEQFF TGTGCCAGCAGTGAAGATAGCTCCTACAATGAGCAGTTCTTC
TRBJ2-7 TRBD1 NA TRBV25-1 CASRNTMDRERYF TGTGCCAGCAGGAATACTATGGACAGGGAGAGGTACTTC